This T cell receptor beta chain comes out of a study of Ad26.COV2.S vaccination and SARS-CoV-2 variants. Generated by immunoSEQ multiplex PCR, the TCRdb table keeps only in-frame clones and is missing some. This sample has about 440,000 clones; about 92% occur once, and the top ten carry about 4.4%. Treatment in this sample: 15 to 20 received Ad26.COV2.S at low or high dose, single or two shots; five or six received placebo; per-sample allocation not given. Collection of samples fell on day 63 after the first vaccine or placebo injection. CDR1 is MNHEY and CDR2 is SMNVEV in the germline V gene (reference sequence). CDR3 size: 15 residues. V lost 3 bases and J 0 bases, leaving 12 bases between the germline ends.

The specimen was peripheral blood, collected in a trial of Ad26.COV2.S vaccine versus placebo. The V and J genes are TRBV27 and TRBJ2-7; D may be TRBD2 (5 bases). This sequence was found in a person aged 18-65 years who received the Ad26.COV2.S COVID-19 vaccine or a placebo. The DNA of the CDR3 is TGTGCCAGCAGTTTCATAGCGCAAAGCTCCTACGAGCAGTACTTC. This encodes CASSFIAQSSYEQYF.